These 2 T cell receptor beta chains were sequenced from one sample in a study of technical replicates of blood from several donors. TCRdb's table, derived via immunoSEQ multiplex PCR, lists solely in-frame clones and lacks some. Altogether roughly 68,000 clones are present, 95% to 98% being singletons, with the ten largest covering about 0.28%. Sequences were obtained from T cells isolated from PBMCs. These receptors came from a human donor in good health.

The rearrangement joins TRBV5-8 to TRBJ1-4; 8 bases fit TRBD1. V was pared by 0 bases and J by 5 bases, with 9 bases of the junction left unmatched. This CDR3 spans 17 amino acids. Germline V lookup: CDR1 SGHTS, CDR2 YDEGEE. The CDR3 reads CASSLDGTGGTNEKLFF. The CDR3 DNA is TGTGCCAGCAGCTTGGACGGGACAGGAGGAACCAATGAAAAACTGTTTTTT.

The rearrangement joins TRBV7-3 to TRBJ1-1, with 8 bases identical to TRBD1. After removal of 4 bases from V and 8 bases from J, the junction contained 6 bases not matched to a gene. Germline CDR1 and CDR2: SGHTA and FQGTGA. This CDR3 comprises 13 residues. The CDR3 DNA is TGTGCCAGCAGCTCAACCCCAGGGGGCGAAGCTTTCTTT. This translates into CASSSTPGGEAFF.